The clone carrying this TCR beta chain was seen more than once but under ten times. No antigen is known for it. These data originate in a study of T cell responses to AZD1222 COVID-19 vaccine. This CDR3 has 15 amino acids. Per germline, CDR1 LGHNA and CDR2 YSLEER. V gave up 0 bases and J gave up 4 bases, with 12 bases separating them. Overall study results and limits: Repertoires were collected only later (after the peak T cell response had occurred).

Profiled with immunoSEQ multiplex PCR; TCRdb holds only in-frame clones, not every one. The data hold some 150,000 clones, with around nine tenths observed a single time. The sample consisted of peripheral blood, taken on day 0 of AZD1222 vaccination. This rearrangement joins TRBV4-3 to TRBJ1-2; a possible D gene is TRBD1 (5 bases). This receptor was taken from an adult in good health. CDR3 protein: CASSQERDASYGYTF. Written as DNA, the CDR3 is TGCGCCAGCAGCCAAGAACGGGACGCATCCTATGGCTACACCTTC.